This T cell receptor (beta chain) was observed in a study of technical replicates of blood from four donors. CDR3 size: 14 residues. Germline V gives CDR1 SGHNT, CDR2 YYREEE (reference sequence). V gave up 4 bases and J gave up 0 bases, with 8 bases separating them. Assay: immunoSEQ multiplex PCR; the TCRdb copy retains only in-frame clones and omits some. This table holds 65,000 to 90,000 clones, 90% to 95% found once. The chain combines TRBV5-4 with TRBJ1-3; D not certain. Sequencing was carried out using T cells isolated from PBMCs. The TCR was taken from a human donor in good health. CDR3 sequence: CASSPGYSGNTIYF. Written as DNA, the CDR3 is TGTGCCAGCAGCCCAGGATACTCTGGAAACACCATATATTTT.